This TCR beta chain was observed in a study of blood T cell repertoires in COVID-19. The repertoire was sequenced with immunoSEQ multiplex PCR; TCRdb's copy has only in-frame clones and lacks some. This sample has 95,000 to 130,000 clones, with just over 90% found just once. The sequencing input was peripheral blood. The receptor was derived from a human donor with active COVID-19. The donor label of this sample is uncertain.

CDR3 protein: CASSTHRQGNGYTF. Written as DNA, the CDR3 is TGTGCCAGCAGCACACACAGACAGGGAAATGGCTACACCTTC. The V gene is TRBV7-9, the J gene TRBJ1-2; 7 bases line up with TRBD1. The length of the CDR3 is 14 residues. The V gene's germline CDR1 is SEHNR and CDR2 FQNEAQ (reference sequence). V trimming: 5 bases; J trimming: 6 bases; junction bases outside the gene matches: 9.